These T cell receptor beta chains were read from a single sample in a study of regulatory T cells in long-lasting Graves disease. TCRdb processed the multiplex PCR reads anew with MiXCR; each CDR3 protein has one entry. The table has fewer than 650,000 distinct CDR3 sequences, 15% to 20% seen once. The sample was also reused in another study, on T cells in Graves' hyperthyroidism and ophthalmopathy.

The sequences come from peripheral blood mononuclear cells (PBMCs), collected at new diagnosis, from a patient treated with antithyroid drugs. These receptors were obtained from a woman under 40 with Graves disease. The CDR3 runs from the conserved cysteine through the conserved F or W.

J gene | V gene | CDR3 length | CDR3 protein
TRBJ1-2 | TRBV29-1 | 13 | CSVAEPWDYGYTF
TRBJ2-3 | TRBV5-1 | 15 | CASTPNRGFTDTQYF
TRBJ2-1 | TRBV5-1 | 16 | CASSLGGLAGGNEQFF
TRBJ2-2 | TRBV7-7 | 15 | CASGSGPANTGELFF
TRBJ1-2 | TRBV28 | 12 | CASRAGGFSYTF
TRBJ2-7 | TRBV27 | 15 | CASSLSEGLSYEQYF
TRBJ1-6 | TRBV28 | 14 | CASSLQQGGSPLHF
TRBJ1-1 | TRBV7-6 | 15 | CASSLEAEPGTEAFF
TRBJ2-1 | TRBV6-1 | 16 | CASRPSSSGRLNEQFF
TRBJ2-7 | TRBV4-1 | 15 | CASSQDRARGVEQYF
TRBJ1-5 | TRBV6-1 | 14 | CASHNPANGQPQHF
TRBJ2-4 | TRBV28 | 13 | CAAVGVPKNIQYF
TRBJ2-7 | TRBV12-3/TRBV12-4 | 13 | CACQTSDGYEQYF
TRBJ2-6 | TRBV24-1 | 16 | CATGPGPSSGANVLTF
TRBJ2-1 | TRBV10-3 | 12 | CAISEIPVEQFF
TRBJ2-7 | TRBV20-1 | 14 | CSARVPQQGDEQYF
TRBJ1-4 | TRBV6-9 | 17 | CASSYLDSPRRNEKLFF
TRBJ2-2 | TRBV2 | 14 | CASRPLGLTGELFF
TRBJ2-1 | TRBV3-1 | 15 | CASSQYRQGNNEQFF
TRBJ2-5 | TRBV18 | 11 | CASSSKETQYF
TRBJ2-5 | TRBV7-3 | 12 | CASSLIGEAQYF
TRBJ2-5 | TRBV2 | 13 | CASRGRDPETQYF
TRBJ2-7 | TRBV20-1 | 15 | CSATPPLAGSYEQYF
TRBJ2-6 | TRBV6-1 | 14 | CASGESAGANVLTF
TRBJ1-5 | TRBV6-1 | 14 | CASRAGTANQPQHF
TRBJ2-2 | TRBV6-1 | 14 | CASRAWTGTGELFF
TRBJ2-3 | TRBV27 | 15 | CASSREGRGTDTQYF
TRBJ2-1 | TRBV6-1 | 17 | CASSSFRGRSSYNEQFF
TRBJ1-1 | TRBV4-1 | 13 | CASSRQYGSEAFF
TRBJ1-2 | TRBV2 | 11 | CATSGRYGYTF
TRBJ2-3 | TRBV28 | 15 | CASSPSGALTDTQYF
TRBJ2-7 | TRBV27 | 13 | CASGATFAYEQYF
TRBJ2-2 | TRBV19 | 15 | CASSISGVNTGELFF
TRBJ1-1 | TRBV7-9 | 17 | CASSSPFSYGMNTEAFF
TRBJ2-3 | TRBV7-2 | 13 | CASSLAMSNTQYF